This T cell receptor beta chain was sequenced in a study of breast tumors, draining lymph nodes, adjacent tissues. The study's findings and limits: That most tumor T cells come from lymph nodes remained unproven. Findings are consistent with lymph node origin and intratumoral expansion of most tumor T cells. Compared with basal-like, luminal-like tumors shared significantly more repertoire with nontumor tissue. Tumor repertoires ranked between lymph nodes and nontumor tissue in diversity, with V and J gene preferences.

The V gene lost 2 bases and the J gene lost 8 bases, with 16 bases spanning the gap. The CDR3 extends over 14 amino acids. CDR1 is SGHDT, CDR2 YYEEEE, per germline. TCRdb independently ran MiXCR on the multiplex PCR reads; one entry per CDR3 protein. The table records some 150,000 distinct CDR3 sequences, under 25% of them present only once. This clonotype was detected ten times or more. Its antigen is as yet unknown. Samples came from axillary lymph nodes draining the breast cancer. Sequenced input: axillary lymph node tissue. The chain uses TRBV5-6 and TRBJ1-2; D remains unclear. The source of this sequence is a female donor with breast cancer. Some clones in this sample may be carry-over from other donors' samples. In DNA, the CDR3 is TGTGCCAGCAGCTTCCCAATGGAGGTGAGCGGCTACACCTTC. The encoded protein is CASSFPMEVSGYTF.